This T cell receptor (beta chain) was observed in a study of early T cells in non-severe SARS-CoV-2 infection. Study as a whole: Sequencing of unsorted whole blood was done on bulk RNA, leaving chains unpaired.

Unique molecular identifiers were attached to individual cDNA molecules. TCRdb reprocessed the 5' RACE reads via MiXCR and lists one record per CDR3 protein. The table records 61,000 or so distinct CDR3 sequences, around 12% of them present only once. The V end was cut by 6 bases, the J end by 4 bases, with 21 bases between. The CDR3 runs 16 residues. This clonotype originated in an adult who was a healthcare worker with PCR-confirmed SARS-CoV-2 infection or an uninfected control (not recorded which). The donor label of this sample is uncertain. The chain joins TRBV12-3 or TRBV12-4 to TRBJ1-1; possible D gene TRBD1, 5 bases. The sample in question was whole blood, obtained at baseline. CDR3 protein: CASSRPGTPVGTEAFF. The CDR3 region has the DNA TGTGCCAGCAGCCGTCCCGGGACCCCTGTGGGCACTGAAGCTTTCTTT.